The clone carrying this TCR beta chain was counted between two and nine times. What it binds is not known. V shed 0 bases, J shed 1 base, and the junction held 2 bases outside the gene matches. Germline V gene sequence: CDR1 LGHDT, CDR2 YNNKEL (reference sequence). CDR3 length equals 15 residues. The record originates from a study of T-cell memory formation after mild COVID-19. Study results and caveats: Of the contracting clones, CD4+ ones lay mainly in CM and EM, and CD8+ ones in EMRA. Balance between CD4 and CD8 was seen in clones contracting day 15 to 85, and a CD4+ lean was seen in later expanders. Researchers found some responding clones in pre-infection memory, a sign that cross-reactive memory joined.

TCRdb recomputed calls from the 5' RACE reads with MiXCR, one row per CDR3 protein. The data show some 68,000 distinct CDR3 sequences, over 15% seen once. This receptor was taken from an adult woman who had mild COVID-19 (a few samples of this study predate the infection). Cell type and time point are not known. Sample: PBMCs or a T cell subset sorted from them (not recorded which). The chain joins TRBV3-1 to TRBJ2-5; 7 positions match TRBD2. The CDR3 spells CASSQETSPQETQYF. As DNA, the CDR3 is TGTGCCAGCAGCCAAGAGACTAGCCCCCAAGAGACCCAGTACTTC.